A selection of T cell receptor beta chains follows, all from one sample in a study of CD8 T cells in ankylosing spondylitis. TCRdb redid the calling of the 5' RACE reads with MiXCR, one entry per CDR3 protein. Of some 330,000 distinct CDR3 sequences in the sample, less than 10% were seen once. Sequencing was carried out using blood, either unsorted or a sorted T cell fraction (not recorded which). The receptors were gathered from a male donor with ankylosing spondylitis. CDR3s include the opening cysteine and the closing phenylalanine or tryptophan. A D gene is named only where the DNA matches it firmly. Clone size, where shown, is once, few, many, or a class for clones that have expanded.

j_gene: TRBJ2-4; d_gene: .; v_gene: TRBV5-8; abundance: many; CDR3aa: CASSSYSGDIQYF; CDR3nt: TGTGCCAGCAGCTCCTACAGTGGGGACATTCAGTACTTC
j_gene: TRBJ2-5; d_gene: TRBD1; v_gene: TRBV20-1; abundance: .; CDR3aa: CSAEQGVETQYF; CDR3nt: TGCAGTGCTGAACAGGGGGTTGAGACCCAGTACTTC
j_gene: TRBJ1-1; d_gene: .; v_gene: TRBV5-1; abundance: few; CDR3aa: CASSLYGSANTEAFF; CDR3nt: TGCGCCAGCAGCTTGTATGGGTCGGCAAACACTGAAGCTTTCTTT
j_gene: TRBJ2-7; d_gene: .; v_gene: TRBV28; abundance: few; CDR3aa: CASTLRTGDSEQYF; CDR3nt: TGTGCCAGCACCTTACGAACAGGGGACTCCGAGCAGTACTTC
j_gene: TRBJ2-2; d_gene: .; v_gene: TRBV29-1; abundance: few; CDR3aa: CSVQTGGWPGELFF; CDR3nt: TGCAGCGTCCAGACAGGAGGCTGGCCCGGGGAGCTGTTTTTT
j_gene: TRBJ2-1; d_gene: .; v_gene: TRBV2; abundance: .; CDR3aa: CASSVGLQAHNEQFF; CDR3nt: TGTGCCAGCAGTGTTGGACTGCAGGCGCACAATGAGCAGTTCTTC
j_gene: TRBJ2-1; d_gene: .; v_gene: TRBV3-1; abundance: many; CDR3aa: CASSQEHEQFF; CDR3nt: TGTGCCAGCAGCCAAGAACATGAGCAGTTCTTC
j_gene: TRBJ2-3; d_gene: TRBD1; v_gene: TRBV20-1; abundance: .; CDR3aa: CSGTGHTDTQYF; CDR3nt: TGCAGTGGGACAGGGCACACAGATACGCAGTATTTT
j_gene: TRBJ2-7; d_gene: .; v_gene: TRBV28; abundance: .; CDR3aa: CASRGAGENYEQYF; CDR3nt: TGTGCCAGCAGGGGAGCGGGTGAAAACTACGAGCAGTACTTC
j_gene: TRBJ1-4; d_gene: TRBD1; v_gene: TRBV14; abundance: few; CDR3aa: CASSPPGTVLEKLFF; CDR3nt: TGTGCCAGCAGCCCTCCCGGGACAGTCCTTGAAAAACTGTTTTTT
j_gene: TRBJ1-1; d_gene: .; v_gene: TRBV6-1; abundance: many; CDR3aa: CASSPGRRPLNTEAFF; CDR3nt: TGTGCCAGCAGTCCGGGACGGAGGCCGTTGAACACTGAAGCTTTCTTT
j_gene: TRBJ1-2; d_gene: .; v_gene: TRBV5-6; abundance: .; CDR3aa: CASSLPAGRNYGYTF; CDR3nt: TGTGCCAGCAGCTTGCCGGCAGGGAGGAACTATGGCTACACCTTC
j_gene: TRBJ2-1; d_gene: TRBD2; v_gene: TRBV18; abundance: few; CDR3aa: CASSPRGRRENEQFF; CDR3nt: TGTGCCAGCTCACCACGCGGGAGAAGGGAGAATGAGCAGTTCTTC
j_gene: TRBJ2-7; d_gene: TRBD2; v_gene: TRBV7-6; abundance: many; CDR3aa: CASSLATGLAGIPNEQYF; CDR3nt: TGTGCCAGCAGCTTAGCGACGGGACTAGCGGGAATACCTAACGAGCAGTACTTC
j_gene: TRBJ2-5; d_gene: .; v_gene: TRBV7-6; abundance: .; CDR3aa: CASSLVDSETQYF; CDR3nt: TGTGCCAGCAGCTTAGTGGACTCGGAGACCCAGTACTTC
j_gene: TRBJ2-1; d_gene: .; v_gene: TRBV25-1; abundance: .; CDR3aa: CASSPPASYNEQFF; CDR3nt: TGTGCCAGCAGTCCTCCGGCATCCTACAATGAGCAGTTCTTC
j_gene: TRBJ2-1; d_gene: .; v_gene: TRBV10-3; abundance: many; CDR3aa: CAISASVRTYNEQFF; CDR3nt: TGTGCCATCAGTGCGTCGGTGCGGACCTACAATGAGCAGTTCTTC
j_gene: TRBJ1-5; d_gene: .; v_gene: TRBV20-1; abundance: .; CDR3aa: CSARATGRASNQPQHF; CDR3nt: TGCAGTGCTAGAGCCACAGGCAGGGCTAGCAATCAGCCCCAGCATTTT
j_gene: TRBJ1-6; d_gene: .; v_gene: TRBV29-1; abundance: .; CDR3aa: CSVGRGGDSPLHF; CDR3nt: TGCAGCGTGGGACGGGGAGGGGATTCACCCCTCCACTTT
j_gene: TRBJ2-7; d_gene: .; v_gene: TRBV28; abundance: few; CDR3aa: CASTTRRLYEQYF; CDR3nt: TGTGCCAGCACAACAAGACGGCTCTACGAGCAGTACTTC
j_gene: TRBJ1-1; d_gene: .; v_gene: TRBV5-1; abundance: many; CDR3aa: CASSSLEITNTEAFF; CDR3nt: TGCGCCAGCAGCTCCCTTGAGATTACGAACACTGAAGCTTTCTTT
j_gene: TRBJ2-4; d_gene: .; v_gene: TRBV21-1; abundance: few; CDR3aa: CASSKGGGAGGLAKNIQYF; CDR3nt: TGTGCCAGCAGCAAAGGAGGAGGCGCAGGGGGTCTTGCCAAAAACATTCAGTACTTC
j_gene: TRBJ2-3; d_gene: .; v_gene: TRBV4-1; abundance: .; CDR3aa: CASSQDLAAKGDTQYF; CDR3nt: TGCGCCAGCAGCCAAGACTTAGCGGCCAAGGGAGATACGCAGTATTTT
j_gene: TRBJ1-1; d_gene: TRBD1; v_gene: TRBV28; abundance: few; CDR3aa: CASRSYDRGYTEAFF; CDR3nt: TGTGCCAGCAGATCTTACGACAGGGGATACACTGAAGCTTTCTTT
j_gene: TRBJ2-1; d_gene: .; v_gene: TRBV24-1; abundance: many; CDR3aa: CATGGRRGNEQFF; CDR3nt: TGTGCCACCGGAGGGCGAAGGGGAAATGAGCAGTTCTTC
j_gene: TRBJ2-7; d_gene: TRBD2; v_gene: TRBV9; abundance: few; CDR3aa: CASSVGLAGTANEQYF; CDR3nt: TGTGCCAGCAGCGTAGGACTAGCGGGGACCGCCAACGAGCAGTACTTC
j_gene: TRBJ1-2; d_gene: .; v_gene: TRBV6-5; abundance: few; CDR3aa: CASSYRGRLYGYTF; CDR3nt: TGTGCCAGCAGTTACCGTGGCAGGCTCTATGGCTACACCTTC
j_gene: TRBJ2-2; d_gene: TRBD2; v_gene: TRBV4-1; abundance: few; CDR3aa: CASSRTGTSGRGGNTGELFF; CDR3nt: TGCGCCAGCAGCCGCACCGGGACTAGCGGGAGAGGTGGGAACACCGGGGAGCTGTTTTTT
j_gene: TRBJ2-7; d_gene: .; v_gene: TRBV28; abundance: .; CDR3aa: CASTFNPGYEQYF; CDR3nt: TGTGCCAGCACCTTTAACCCAGGGTACGAGCAGTACTTC
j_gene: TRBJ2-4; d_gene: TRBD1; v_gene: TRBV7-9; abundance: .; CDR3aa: CASSLVTGDLAKNIQYF; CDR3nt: TGTGCCAGCAGCTTAGTGACAGGGGACTTAGCCAAAAACATTCAGTACTTC
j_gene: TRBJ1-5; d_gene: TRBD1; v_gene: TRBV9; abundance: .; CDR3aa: CASSPGQGGVSNQPQHF; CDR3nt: TGTGCCAGCAGCCCCGGACAGGGAGGGGTAAGCAATCAGCCCCAGCATTTT
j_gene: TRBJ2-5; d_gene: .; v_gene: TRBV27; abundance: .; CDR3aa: CASSSLLYLGTQYF; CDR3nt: TGTGCCAGCAGCTCCCTCCTGTACTTAGGGACCCAGTACTTC
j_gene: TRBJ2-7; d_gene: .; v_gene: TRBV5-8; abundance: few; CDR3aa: CASSLWGATGKGEQYF; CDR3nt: TGTGCCAGCAGCTTGTGGGGGGCTACAGGGAAGGGGGAGCAGTACTTC
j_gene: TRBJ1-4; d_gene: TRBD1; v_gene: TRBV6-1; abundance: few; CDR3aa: CASRQGERNEKLFF; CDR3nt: TGTGCCAGCAGACAGGGGGAGAGGAATGAAAAACTGTTTTTT
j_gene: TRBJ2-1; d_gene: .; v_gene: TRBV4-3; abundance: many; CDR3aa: CASSQDSARYNEQFF; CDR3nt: TGCGCCAGCAGCCAAGATTCCGCTAGGTACAATGAGCAGTTCTTC
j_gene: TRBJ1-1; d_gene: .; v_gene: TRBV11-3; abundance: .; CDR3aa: CASSPTGRTTEAFF; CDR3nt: TGTGCCAGCAGCCCTACCGGACGGACCACTGAAGCTTTCTTT
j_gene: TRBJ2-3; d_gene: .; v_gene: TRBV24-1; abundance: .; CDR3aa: CATSAPRTDTQYF; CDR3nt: TGTGCCACCAGTGCTCCTCGGACCGATACGCAGTATTTT
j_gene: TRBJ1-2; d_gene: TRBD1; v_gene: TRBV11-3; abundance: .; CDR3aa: CASWDRAYGYTF; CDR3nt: TGTGCCAGCTGGGACAGGGCCTATGGCTACACCTTC
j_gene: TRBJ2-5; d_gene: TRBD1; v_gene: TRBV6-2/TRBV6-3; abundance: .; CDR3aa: CASSQGQGRETQYF; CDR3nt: TGTGCCAGCAGTCAAGGACAGGGAAGGGAGACCCAGTACTTC
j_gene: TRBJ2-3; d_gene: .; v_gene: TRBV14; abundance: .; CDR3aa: CASSQALWPGALYF; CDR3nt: TGTGCCAGCAGCCAGGCCCTATGGCCCGGGGCATTGTATTTT
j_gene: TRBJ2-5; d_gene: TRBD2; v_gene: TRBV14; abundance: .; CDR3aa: CASSLLTSGSLKTQYF; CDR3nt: TGTGCCAGCAGCCTTCTAACTAGCGGGAGTTTAAAGACCCAGTACTTC
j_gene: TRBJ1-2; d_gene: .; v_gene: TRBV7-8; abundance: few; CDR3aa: CASSLAFGDHGYTF; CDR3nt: TGTGCCAGCAGCTTAGCGTTCGGGGACCATGGCTACACCTTC
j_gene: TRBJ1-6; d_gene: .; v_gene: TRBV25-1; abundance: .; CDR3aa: CASSELRDISYNSPLHF; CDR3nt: TGTGCCAGCAGTGAATTACGGGATATATCCTATAATTCACCCCTCCACTTT